This T cell receptor (beta chain) was recorded in a study of T-cell reconstitution after alpha-beta-depleted transplantation in children. A library of TCRbeta sequences, prepared with unique molecular identifiers, was generated. TCRdb re-analysed the PCR reads in MiXCR, keeping a single row per CDR3 protein. Among 300,000 to 350,000 distinct CDR3 sequences listed, around 20% were seen once. Germline V lookup: CDR1 SGHRS, CDR2 YFSETQ. The CDR3 has 14 residues. The input for sequencing was PBMCs, mostly from graft donor cells, taken 180 days after TCRalphabeta/CD19-depleted stem cell transplant. The chain employs TRBV5-1 and TRBJ2-1, with a weak D call TRBD1 (6 bases). The TCR sequence derives from a male patient between 5 and 17 years old who had a stem cell transplant for acute lymphoblastic leukemia, so the T cells may come from the graft donor. The CDR3 here is CVGSEGDLYNEQFF. DNA of the CDR3: TGCGTCGGCAGCGAGGGGGACCTATACAATGAGCAGTTCTTC.